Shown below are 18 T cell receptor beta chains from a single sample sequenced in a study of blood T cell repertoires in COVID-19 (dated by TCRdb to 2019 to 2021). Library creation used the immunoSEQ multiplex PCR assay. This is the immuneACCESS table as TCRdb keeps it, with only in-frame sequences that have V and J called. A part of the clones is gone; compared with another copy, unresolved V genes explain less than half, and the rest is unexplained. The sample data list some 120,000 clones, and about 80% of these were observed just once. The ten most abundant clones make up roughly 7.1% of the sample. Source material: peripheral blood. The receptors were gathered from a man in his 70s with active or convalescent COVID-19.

CDR3 DNA: TGTGCCAGCAGCGTAGCTGGGACAGGGGCCTACGAGCAGTACTTC. The encoded protein is CASSVAGTGAYEQYF. The genes are TRBV9 and TRBJ2-7, with 10 bases matching TRBD1. The CDR3 consists of 15 residues. The germline V gene encodes CDR1 SGDLS and CDR2 YYNGEE. The ends lost 0 bases at V and 2 bases at J; junction bases unmatched: 2.

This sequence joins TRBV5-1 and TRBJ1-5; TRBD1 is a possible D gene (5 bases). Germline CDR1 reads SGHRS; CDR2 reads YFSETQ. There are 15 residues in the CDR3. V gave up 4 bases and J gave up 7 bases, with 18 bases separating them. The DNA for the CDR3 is TGCGCCAGCAGCGGGGATGGGGGGATCGGCCAGCCCCAGCATTTT. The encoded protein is CASSGDGGIGQPQHF.

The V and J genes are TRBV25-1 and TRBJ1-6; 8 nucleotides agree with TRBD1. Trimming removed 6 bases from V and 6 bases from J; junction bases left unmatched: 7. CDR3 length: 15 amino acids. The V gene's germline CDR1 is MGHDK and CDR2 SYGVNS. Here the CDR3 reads CASSQTGVVNSPLHF. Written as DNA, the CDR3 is TGTGCCAGCAGCCAGACAGGGGTGGTTAATTCACCCCTCCACTTT. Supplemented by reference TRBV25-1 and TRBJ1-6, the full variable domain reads EADIYQTPRYLVIGTGKKITLECSQTMGHDKMYWYQQDPGMELHLIHYSYGVNSTEKGDLSSESTVSRIRTEHFPLTLESARPSHTSQYLCASSQTGVVNSPLHFGNGTRLTVT.

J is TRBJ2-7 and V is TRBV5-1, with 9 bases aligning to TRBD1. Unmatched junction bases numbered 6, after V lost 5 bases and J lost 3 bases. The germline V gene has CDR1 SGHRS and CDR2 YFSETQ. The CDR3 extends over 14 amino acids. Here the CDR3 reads CASRDTGGDYEQYF. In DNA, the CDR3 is TGCGCCAGCAGGGATACAGGGGGCGACTACGAGCAGTACTTC. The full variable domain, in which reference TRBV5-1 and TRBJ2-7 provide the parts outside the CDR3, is KAGVTQTPRYLIKTRGQQVTLSCSPISGHRSVSWYQQTPGQGLQFLFEYFSETQRNKGNFPGRFSGRQFSNSRSEMNVSTLELGDSALYLCASRDTGGDYEQYFGPGTRLTVT.

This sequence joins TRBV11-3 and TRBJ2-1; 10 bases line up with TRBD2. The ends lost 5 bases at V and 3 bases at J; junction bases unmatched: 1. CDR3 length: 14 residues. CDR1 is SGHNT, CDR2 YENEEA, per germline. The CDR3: CASSRLAGYNEQFF. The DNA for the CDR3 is TGTGCCAGCAGCCGACTAGCGGGCTACAATGAGCAGTTCTTC.

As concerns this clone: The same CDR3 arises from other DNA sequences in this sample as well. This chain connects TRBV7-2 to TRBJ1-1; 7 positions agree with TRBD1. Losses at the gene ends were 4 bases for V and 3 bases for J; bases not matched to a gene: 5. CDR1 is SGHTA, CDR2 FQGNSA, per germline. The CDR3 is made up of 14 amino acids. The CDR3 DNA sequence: TGTGCCAGCAGCTCTCGACAGGGCGACACTGAAGCTTTCTTT. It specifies CASSSRQGDTEAFF.

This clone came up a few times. This CDR3 reads CASSPEGRSNEKLFF. Written as DNA, the CDR3 is TGTGCCAGCTCACCGGAGGGGAGATCTAATGAAAAACTGTTTTTT. The chain recombines TRBV18 with TRBJ1-4; D may be TRBD1 (5 bases). Germline values: CDR1 KGHSH, CDR2 LQKENI. CDR3 length: 15 residues. Trimming stripped 3 bases from V and 3 bases from J, with 11 bases between.

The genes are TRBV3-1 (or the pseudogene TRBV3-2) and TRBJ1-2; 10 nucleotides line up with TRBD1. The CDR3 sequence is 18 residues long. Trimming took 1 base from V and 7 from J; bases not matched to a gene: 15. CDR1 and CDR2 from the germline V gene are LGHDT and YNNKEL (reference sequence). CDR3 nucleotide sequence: TGTGCCAGCAGCCAAGGGGGCTATGGAGGACAGGGGGAAATTGGCTACACCTTC. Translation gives CASSQGGYGGQGEIGYTF.

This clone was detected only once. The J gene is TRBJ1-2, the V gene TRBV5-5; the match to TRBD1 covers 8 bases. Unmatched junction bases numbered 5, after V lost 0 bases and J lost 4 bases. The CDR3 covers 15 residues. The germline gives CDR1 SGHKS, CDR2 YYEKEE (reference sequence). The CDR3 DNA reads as TGTGCCAGCAGCTTGGAAGGGACAGGCTTCTATGGCTACACCTTC. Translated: CASSLEGTGFYGYTF.

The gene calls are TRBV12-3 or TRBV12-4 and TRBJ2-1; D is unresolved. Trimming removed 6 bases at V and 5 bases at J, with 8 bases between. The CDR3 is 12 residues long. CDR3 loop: CASSPENNEQFF. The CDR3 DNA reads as TGTGCCAGCAGCCCCGAGAACAATGAGCAGTTCTTC.

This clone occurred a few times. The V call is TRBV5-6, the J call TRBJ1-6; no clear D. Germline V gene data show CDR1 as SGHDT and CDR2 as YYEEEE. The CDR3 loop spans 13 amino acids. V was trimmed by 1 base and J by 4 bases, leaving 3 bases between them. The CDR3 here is CASSLYYNSPLHF. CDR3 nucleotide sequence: TGTGCCAGCAGCTTGTATTATAATTCACCCCTCCACTTT. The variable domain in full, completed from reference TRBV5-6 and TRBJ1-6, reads DAGVTQSPTHLIKTRGQQVTLRCSPKSGHDTVSWYQQALGQGPQFIFQYYEEEERQRGNFPDRFSGHQFPNYSSELNVNALLLGDSALYLCASSLYYNSPLHFGNGTRLTVT.

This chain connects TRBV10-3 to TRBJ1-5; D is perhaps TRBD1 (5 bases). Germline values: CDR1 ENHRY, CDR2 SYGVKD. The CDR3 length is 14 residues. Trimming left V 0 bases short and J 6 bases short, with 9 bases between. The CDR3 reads CAISESRGGQPQHF. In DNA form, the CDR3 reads TGTGCCATCAGTGAGTCGAGGGGAGGTCAGCCCCAGCATTTT.

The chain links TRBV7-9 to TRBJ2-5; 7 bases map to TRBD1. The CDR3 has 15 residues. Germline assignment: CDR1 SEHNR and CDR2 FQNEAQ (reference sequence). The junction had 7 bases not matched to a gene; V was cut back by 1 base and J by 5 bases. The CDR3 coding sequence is TGTGCCAGCAGCTTAGGACAGGGAAGTCGGGAGACCCAGTACTTC. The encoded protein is CASSLGQGSRETQYF.

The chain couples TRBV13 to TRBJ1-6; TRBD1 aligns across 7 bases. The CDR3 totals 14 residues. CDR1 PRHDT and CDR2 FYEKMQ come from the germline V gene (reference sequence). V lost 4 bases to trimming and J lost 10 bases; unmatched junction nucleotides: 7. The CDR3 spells CASSSNRGQSPLHF. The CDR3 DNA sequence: TGTGCCAGCAGCTCGAACAGGGGACAGTCACCCCTCCACTTT.

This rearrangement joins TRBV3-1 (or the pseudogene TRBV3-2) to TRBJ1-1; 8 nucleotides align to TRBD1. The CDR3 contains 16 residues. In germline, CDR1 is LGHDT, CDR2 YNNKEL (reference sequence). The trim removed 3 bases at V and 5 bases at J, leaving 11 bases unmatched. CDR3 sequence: CASSHKRGQDDTEAFF. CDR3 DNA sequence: TGTGCCAGCAGCCACAAGAGGGGACAGGATGATACTGAAGCTTTCTTT.

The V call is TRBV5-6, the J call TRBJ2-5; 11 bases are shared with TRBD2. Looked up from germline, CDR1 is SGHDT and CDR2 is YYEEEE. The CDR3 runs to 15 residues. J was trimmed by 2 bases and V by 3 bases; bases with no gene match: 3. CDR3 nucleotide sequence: TGTGCCAGCAGCTCAACTAGCGGGGGACAAGAGACCCAGTACTTC. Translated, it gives CASSSTSGGQETQYF.

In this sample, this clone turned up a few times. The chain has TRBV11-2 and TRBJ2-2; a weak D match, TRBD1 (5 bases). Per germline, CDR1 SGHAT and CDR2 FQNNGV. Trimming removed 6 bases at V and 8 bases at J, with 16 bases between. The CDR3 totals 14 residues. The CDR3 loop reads CASSHRRPRGELFF. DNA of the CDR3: TGTGCCAGCAGTCACAGGCGACCAAGGGGGGAGCTGTTTTTT.

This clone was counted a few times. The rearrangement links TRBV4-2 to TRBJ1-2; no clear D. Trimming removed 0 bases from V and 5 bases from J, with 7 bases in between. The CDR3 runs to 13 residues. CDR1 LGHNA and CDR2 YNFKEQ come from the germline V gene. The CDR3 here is CASSQEGGYGYTF. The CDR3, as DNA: TGTGCCAGCAGCCAAGAGGGAGGATATGGCTACACCTTC.